The entry below describes one T cell receptor (beta chain). These data belong to a study of blood T cell repertoires in COVID-19. At the level of the study: Sources were T cells, B-cell-depleted T cells, or PBMCs; the material itself was cDNA or gDNA.

The study recruited people aged about 18 to 90 years across about two dozen US areas. Clinical history as reported by participants underpinned cohort assignment. This CDR3 is built from 13 residues. V was trimmed by 5 bases and J by 4 bases, leaving 9 bases between them. Germline V lookup: CDR1 MDHEN, CDR2 SYDVKM. How the authors handled the data: For nucleated cells, counts were estimated from reference gene primer amplification. This table comes from immunoSEQ multiplex PCR, and its TCRdb copy is limited to in-frame clones, with some not included. V and J calls and clone size come straight from that table; D and trimming were deduced from the DNA. The data hold some 230,000 clones, with approximately 92% observed a single time.

Sequenced sample: PBMCs or T cells enriched from blood (not recorded which). The chain employs TRBV28 and TRBJ1-3; tentatively, D is TRBD1 (6 bases). The TCR sequence derives from a woman aged 18-35 years in a cohort exposed to, infected with or recovered from COVID-19 (not recorded which). CDR3 coding DNA: TGTGCCAGCAGTCGACAGGCCGGAAACACCATATATTTT. Its translation: CASSRQAGNTIYF.